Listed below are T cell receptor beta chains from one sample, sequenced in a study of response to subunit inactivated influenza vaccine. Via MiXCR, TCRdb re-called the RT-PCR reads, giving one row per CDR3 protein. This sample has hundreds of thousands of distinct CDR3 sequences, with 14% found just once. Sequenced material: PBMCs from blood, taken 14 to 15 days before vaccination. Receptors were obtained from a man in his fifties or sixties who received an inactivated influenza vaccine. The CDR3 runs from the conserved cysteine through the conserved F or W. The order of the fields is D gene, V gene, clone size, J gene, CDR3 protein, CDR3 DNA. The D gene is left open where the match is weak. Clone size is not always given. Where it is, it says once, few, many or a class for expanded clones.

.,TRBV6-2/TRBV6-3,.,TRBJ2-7,CASSAPGVQYF,TGTGCCAGCAGTGCGCCAGGGGTGCAGTACTTC
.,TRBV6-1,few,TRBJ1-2,CASSVETDTNYGYTF,TGTGCCAGCAGTGTCGAGACAGACACTAACTATGGCTACACCTTC
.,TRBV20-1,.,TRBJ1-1,CSARVPWGNTEAFF,TGCAGTGCTAGAGTCCCGTGGGGAAACACTGAAGCTTTCTTT
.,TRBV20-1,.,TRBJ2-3,CSARDGGSTDTQYF,TGCAGTGCTAGAGACGGGGGCAGCACAGATACGCAGTATTTT
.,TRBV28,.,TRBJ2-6,CASSSGSSGANVLTF,TGTGCCAGCAGCAGCGGTAGCTCTGGGGCCAACGTCCTGACTTTC
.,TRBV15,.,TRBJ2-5,CATSRDQGGETQYF,TGTGCCACCAGCAGAGATCAGGGGGGGGAGACCCAGTACTTC
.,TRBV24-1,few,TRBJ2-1,CATGGGYNEQFF,TGTGCCACCGGAGGGGGATACAATGAGCAGTTCTTC
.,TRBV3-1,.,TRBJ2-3,CASSQDSGFTDTQYF,TGTGCCAGCAGCCAAGATTCGGGGTTCACAGATACGCAGTATTTT
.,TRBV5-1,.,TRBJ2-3,CASSTGTYGDTQYF,TGCGCCAGCAGCACGGGGACCTATGGCGATACGCAGTATTTT
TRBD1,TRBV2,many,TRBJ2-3,CASILDRASKRDTQYF,TGTGCCAGCATCCTTGACAGGGCCTCTAAGAGGGATACGCAGTATTTT
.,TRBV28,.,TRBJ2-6,CASAVGFSGANVLTF,TGTGCCAGCGCGGTCGGGTTTTCTGGGGCCAACGTCCTGACTTTC
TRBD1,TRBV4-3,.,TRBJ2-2,CASSQFTGDTGELFF,TGCGCCAGCAGCCAATTTACAGGGGACACCGGGGAGCTGTTTTTT
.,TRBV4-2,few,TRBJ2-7,CASSQRGRSYEQYF,TGTGCCAGCAGCCAACGGGGGCGCTCCTACGAGCAGTACTTC
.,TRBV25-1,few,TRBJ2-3,CASSEKAGTGSTDTQYF,TGTGCCAGCAGTGAAAAAGCGGGCACAGGTAGCACAGATACGCAGTATTTT